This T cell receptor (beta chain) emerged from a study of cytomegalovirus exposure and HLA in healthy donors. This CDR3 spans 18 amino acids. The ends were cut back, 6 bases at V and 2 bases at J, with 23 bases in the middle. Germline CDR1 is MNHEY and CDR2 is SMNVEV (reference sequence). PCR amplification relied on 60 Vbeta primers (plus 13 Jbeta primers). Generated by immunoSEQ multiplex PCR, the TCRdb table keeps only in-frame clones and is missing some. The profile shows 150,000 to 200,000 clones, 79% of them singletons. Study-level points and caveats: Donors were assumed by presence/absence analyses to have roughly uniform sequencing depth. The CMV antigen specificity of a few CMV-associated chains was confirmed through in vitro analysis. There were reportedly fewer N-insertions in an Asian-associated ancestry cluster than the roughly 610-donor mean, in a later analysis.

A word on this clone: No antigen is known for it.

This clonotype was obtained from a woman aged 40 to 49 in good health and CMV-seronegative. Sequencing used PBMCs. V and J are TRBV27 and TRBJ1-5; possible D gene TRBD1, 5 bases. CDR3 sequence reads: CASRPRTGGRLGNQPQHF. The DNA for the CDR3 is TGTGCCAGCAGACCGCGGACCGGGGGTAGACTTGGCAATCAGCCCCAGCATTTT.